This T cell receptor beta chain comes out of a study of T cells in localized non-small cell lung cancer. Trimming removed 1 base from V and 2 bases from J; junction bases left unmatched: 1. CDR1 and CDR2 (germline): SEHNR, FQNEAQ (reference sequence). The CDR3 is made up of 16 amino acids. The protocol was immunoSEQ multiplex PCR, while the TCRdb copy is restricted to in-frame clones and leaves out a portion. Found here are approximately 47,000 clones, 86% of them singletons; the top ten hold over 2%. Comments on this clone: Its cognate antigen is unknown.

Regarding the study as a whole: Elevated blood T cell density was associated with longer overall survival. There were a median around 53 of the top 100 tumor clones appearing in adjacent lung.

The rearrangement uses TRBV7-9 and TRBJ2-5, with 13 positions matching TRBD2. The specimen was PBMCs, collected before any cancer treatment. The clonotype comes from a man aged 40-75 years with stage II lung adenocarcinoma. The CDR3 DNA is TGTGCCAGCAGCTTAGGACTAGCGGGGGGTCAAGAGACCCAGTACTTC. Amino acid sequence: CASSLGLAGGQETQYF.